Below are 11 T cell receptor beta chains sequenced from a single sample in a study of blood T cell repertoires in COVID-19. The data were produced by immunoSEQ multiplex PCR, yet TCRdb's version contains in-frame clones alone and is incomplete. This sample has about 120,000 clones, with approximately 82% found just once. The source material was peripheral blood. The source of these receptors is a man aged 25-40 years with acute or convalescent COVID-19.

This rearrangement joins TRBV30 to TRBJ2-2, with TRBD2 identical over 10 bases. The J segment lost 5 bases and the V segment lost 2 bases, leaving 8 bases of the junction unmatched. Germline CDR1 and CDR2: GTSNPN and SVGIG (reference sequence). The CDR3 has 16 amino acids. The CDR3 region is CAWSILAGALTGELFF. In nucleotides, the CDR3 is TGTGCCTGGAGTATCCTAGCGGGGGCCCTTACCGGGGAGCTGTTTTTT.

This clone was seen only a few times. The chain is built from TRBV7-2 and TRBJ2-3; tentatively, D is TRBD1 (5 bases). This CDR3 has 15 residues. V was pared by 7 bases and J by 10 bases, with 24 bases between. Germline CDR1 and CDR2: SGHTA and FQGNSA. CDR3 residues: CASTAGVGPGEAQYF. The CDR3 DNA follows: TGTGCCAGCACCGCTGGGGTGGGGCCAGGTGAGGCGCAGTATTTT.

The sample holds one count of this clone. The V call is TRBV18, the J call TRBJ2-7; D gene uncertain. This CDR3 region has 13 residues. Trimming took 1 base from V and 4 from J, leaving 8 bases between them. Per germline, CDR1 KGHSH and CDR2 LQKENI. The CDR3 coding sequence is TGTGCCAGCTCACCACGTCAGACTTACGAGCAGTACTTC. Residues: CASSPRQTYEQYF.

This CDR3 is CSVRLAVYANTGELFF. DNA of the CDR3: TGCAGCGTTCGACTAGCGGTATACGCGAACACCGGGGAGCTGTTTTTT. The genes are TRBV29-1 and TRBJ2-2, with 9 bases lining up with TRBD2. CDR3 length equals 16 residues. Germline CDR1 SQVTM, CDR2 ANQGSEA. V lost 5 bases to trimming and J lost 0 bases; unmatched junction nucleotides: 7.

The chain uses TRBV5-6 and TRBJ2-5; TRBD2 matches at 7 bases. Germline V gene data show CDR1 as SGHDT and CDR2 as YYEEEE. Trimming removed 2 bases from V and 5 bases from J; junction bases left unmatched: 15. CDR3 size: 17 residues. The CDR3 loop is CASSFLARGTLGETQYF. CDR3 in DNA: TGTGCCAGCAGCTTTTTGGCGCGGGGGACCCTCGGGGAGACCCAGTACTTC. Supplemented by reference TRBV5-6 and TRBJ2-5, the full variable domain reads DAGVTQSPTHLIKTRGQQVTLRCSPKSGHDTVSWYQQALGQGPQFIFQYYEEEERQRGNFPDRFSGHQFPNYSSELNVNALLLGDSALYLCASSFLARGTLGETQYFGPGTRLLVL.

For this clone: This CDR3 is also generated by other DNA sequences in the sample. The CDR3 nucleotides are TGTGCCAGCAGCGTATCAGGGGGAGCTGGAAACACCATATATTTT. It encodes CASSVSGGAGNTIYF. V and J are TRBV9 and TRBJ1-3; TRBD1 matches at 7 bases. The CDR3 length is 15 residues. V lost 1 base, J lost 2 bases, and 3 bases stayed unmatched. The germline CDR1 and CDR2 sequences are SGDLS and YYNGEE.

The V gene is TRBV6-5, the J gene TRBJ2-3; no reliable D call. Trimming took off 10 bases at V and 1 base at J, with 9 bases between the two ends. The CDR3 runs to 12 residues. The V gene's germline CDR1 is MNHEY and CDR2 SVGAGI. The CDR3: CATEAGTDTQYF. CDR3 coding DNA: TGTGCCACCGAGGCAGGCACAGATACGCAGTATTTT.

This chain uses TRBV5-1 with TRBJ1-3; 8 nucleotides align to TRBD1. This CDR3 has 14 residues. Germline CDR1 reads SGHRS; CDR2 reads YFSETQ. J gave up 4 bases and V 4 bases, and 4 bases lay outside the gene matches. The CDR3 DNA follows: TGCGCCAGCAGCAGGGACAGGATCGGAAACACCATATATTTT. Its translation: CASSRDRIGNTIYF. The whole variable domain, filled in from reference TRBV5-1 and TRBJ1-3, reads KAGVTQTPRYLIKTRGQQVTLSCSPISGHRSVSWYQQTPGQGLQFLFEYFSETQRNKGNFPGRFSGRQFSNSRSEMNVSTLELGDSALYLCASSRDRIGNTIYFGEGSWLTVV.

The chain couples TRBV4-2 to TRBJ2-7, with 10 bases identical to TRBD1. This CDR3 region has 14 residues. Trimming at V came to 2 bases and at J to 4 bases, leaving 2 bases not matched to a gene. CDR1 and CDR2 from the germline V gene are LGHNA and YNFKEQ. Here the CDR3 reads CASSQPGQGYEQYF. The CDR3 DNA is TGTGCCAGCAGCCAACCGGGACAGGGGTACGAGCAGTACTTC.

V is TRBV27 and J is TRBJ2-4; 10 nucleotides line up with TRBD2. Losses at the gene ends were 2 bases for V and 0 bases for J; bases not matched to a gene: 10. The CDR3 is made up of 19 amino acids. Looked up from germline, CDR1 is MNHEY and CDR2 is SMNVEV (reference sequence). DNA for the CDR3: TGTGCCAGCAGTTTACCCTCACTAGCGGGGTCCCTAGCCAAAAACATTCAGTACTTC. Translation: CASSLPSLAGSLAKNIQYF.

V gene TRBV4-3 combines with J gene TRBJ1-1; tentatively, D is TRBD1 (5 bases). V lost 4 bases and J lost 4, with 19 bases in between. The germline V gene has CDR1 LGHNA and CDR2 YSLEER. This CDR3 has 16 residues. This CDR3 is CASSPRLSGALTEAFF. CDR3 nucleotide sequence: TGCGCCAGCAGCCCTCGATTGAGCGGGGCCCTCACTGAAGCTTTCTTT.